Following are 12 T cell receptor beta chains from one sample sequenced in a study of shared clonotypes between healthy human individuals. Some clones are missing from TCRdb's copy, which holds only in-frame ones; the method was immunoSEQ multiplex PCR. The table shows 2 million to 3 million clones, with approximately 92% occurring only once. Input material: naive CD4+ T cells sorted from blood. Subset described: CD45RA+ positively selected. These receptors were collected from a man aged 18 to 30 in good health.

This chain joins TRBV28 and TRBJ2-2, with 7 positions matching TRBD1. The CDR3 is made up of 16 amino acids. Losses at the gene ends were 5 bases for V and 5 bases for J; bases not matched to a gene: 11. The germline CDR1 and CDR2 sequences are MDHEN and SYDVKM. The DNA of the CDR3 is TGTGCCAGCAGTACCTACGACAGGGAGAGAACCGGGGAGCTGTTTTTT. It yields the protein CASSTYDRERTGELFF.

The CDR3: CASSLYLGGRRNYGYTF. The CDR3 DNA follows: TGTGCCAGCAGTTTATATCTCGGGGGGCGTAGGAACTATGGCTACACCTTC. V is TRBV28 and J is TRBJ1-2; possible D gene TRBD1, 6 bases. The ends were cut back, 1 base at V and 2 bases at J, with 17 bases in the middle. The germline CDR1 and CDR2 sequences are MDHEN and SYDVKM. This CDR3 has 17 amino acids.

This clone occurred a few times. This CDR3 is also generated by other DNA sequences in the sample. The rearrangement uses TRBV5-1 and TRBJ1-1; D perhaps matches TRBD1 (6 bases). The V gene lost 0 bases and the J gene lost 5 bases, with 11 bases spanning the gap. The CDR3 contains 14 residues. Germline V gives CDR1 SGHRS, CDR2 YFSETQ. The CDR3 here is CASSLGRGNTEAFF. CDR3 in DNA: TGCGCCAGCAGCTTGGGTAGGGGGAATACTGAAGCTTTCTTT.

This clone appeared a single time. This chain uses TRBV11-2 with TRBJ1-1; D possibly corresponds to TRBD1 (5 bases). The CDR3 contains 14 residues. V was clipped by 3 bases and J by 3 bases, with 11 bases between them. Germline CDR1 is SGHAT and CDR2 is FQNNGV. The chain's CDR3 is CASSFWGGDTEAFF. The CDR3 DNA is TGTGCCAGCAGCTTTTGGGGAGGGGACACTGAAGCTTTCTTT. Filled out from reference TRBV11-2 and TRBJ1-1, the complete variable domain reads EAGVAQSPRYKIIEKRQSVAFWCNPISGHATLYWYQQILGQGPKLLIQFQNNGVVDDSQLPKDRFSAERLKGVDSTLKIQPAKLEDSAVYLCASSFWGGDTEAFFGQGTRLTVV.

This clone came up once. The chain employs TRBV19 and TRBJ1-1; no clear D. Germline lookup yields CDR1 LNHDA and CDR2 SQIVND (reference sequence). This CDR3 spans 11 amino acids. Trimming left V 7 bases short and J 7 bases short, with 10 bases between. The CDR3 DNA reads as TGTGCCAGTACTGTGGGAGGTGAAGCTTTCTTT. Amino acid sequence: CASTVGGEAFF.

As for this clone: Other DNA sequences in this specimen translate into the identical CDR3. The V call is TRBV9, the J call TRBJ1-6; D unresolved. Germline assignment: CDR1 SGDLS and CDR2 YYNGEE. The V and J ends lost 0 bases and 9 bases respectively, with 10 bases between them. This CDR3 region has 14 residues. CDR3 residues: CASSVASLSSPLHF. The CDR3 nucleotides read TGTGCCAGCAGCGTAGCATCCCTCTCTTCACCCCTCCACTTT. Drawing the rest from reference TRBV9 and TRBJ1-6, the complete variable domain is DSGVTQTPKHLITATGQRVTLRCSPRSGDLSVYWYQQSLDQGLQFLIQYYNGEERAKGNILERFSAQQFPDLHSELNLSSLELGDSALYFCASSVASLSSPLHFGNGTRLTVT.

In its sample, this clone was seen once. The V and J genes are TRBV7-2 and TRBJ2-2; unclear D gene. The CDR3 totals 14 residues. V lost 3 bases and J 9 bases, leaving 14 bases between the germline ends. The germline gives CDR1 SGHTA, CDR2 FQGNSA. CDR3 sequence reads: CASSFRSTGRELFF. DNA of the CDR3: TGTGCCAGCAGCTTTCGGAGTACGGGTCGGGAGCTGTTTTTT.

Here the CDR3 DNA reads TGTGCCAGCAGCTTAGACCACAGCTCCTACGAGCAGTACTTC. Translating it yields CASSLDHSSYEQYF. J is TRBJ2-7 and V is TRBV11-3; no clear D. The CDR3 sequence is 14 residues long. CDR1 and CDR2 (germline): SGHNT, YENEEA. The V end lost 0 bases, the J end lost 0 bases, and 6 bases lay between the germline ends.

This rearrangement joins TRBV10-3 to TRBJ1-1; 9 bases agree with TRBD1. The V gene's germline CDR1 is ENHRY and CDR2 SYGVKD. The CDR3 length is 14 residues. V shed 5 bases and J 5 bases; nucleotides not matched to a gene: 6. The CDR3 DNA is TGTGCCATCAGTCGGGACAGGGAAGGGACTGAAGCTTTCTTT. This translates into CAISRDREGTEAFF.

The J gene is TRBJ2-5, the V gene TRBV5-6; 8 bases align to TRBD2. From germline, CDR1 is SGHDT and CDR2 YYEEEE. The CDR3 is 15 amino acids. Trimming at V came to 0 bases and at J to 3 bases, leaving 4 bases not matched to a gene. This CDR3 is CASSLARGGKETQYF. CDR3 bases: TGTGCCAGCAGCTTGGCCCGGGGGGGTAAAGAGACCCAGTACTTC. The full variable domain, its missing parts supplied by reference TRBV5-6 and TRBJ2-5, is DAGVTQSPTHLIKTRGQQVTLRCSPKSGHDTVSWYQQALGQGPQFIFQYYEEEERQRGNFPDRFSGHQFPNYSSELNVNALLLGDSALYLCASSLARGGKETQYFGPGTRLLVL.

The chain recombines TRBV7-2 with TRBJ1-5; possibly TRBD1 for D (5 bases). The germline gives CDR1 SGHTA, CDR2 FQGNSA. The CDR3 length is 16 residues. V shed 1 base and J shed 6 bases, with 16 bases lying between them. The DNA of the CDR3 is TGTGCCAGCAGCTTAGGTACAGGCGTCTTTCTTCAGCCCCAGCATTTT. Translation gives CASSLGTGVFLQPQHF.

The J gene is TRBJ1-3, the V gene TRBV4-1; D gene unclear. Germline V gene lookup returns CDR1 MGHRA and CDR2 YSYEKL. Trimming shortened V by 1 base and J by 0 bases, and 13 bases separated the two germline ends. The CDR3 is made up of 17 amino acids. The CDR3 nucleotides are TGCGCCAGCAGCCAAGCCCTGGCAAACCCCTCTGGAAACACCATATATTTT. This gives the protein CASSQALANPSGNTIYF.